One and the same sample provided the 15 T cell receptor beta chains below, sequenced in a study of Ad26.COV2.S vaccination and SARS-CoV-2 variants (dated by TCRdb to about 2021). What this sample's treatment or condition label stands for: some 19 received Ad26.COV2.S at low or high dose, single or two shots; roughly five received placebo; per-sample allocation not given. For vaccine and placebo recipients, the sequenced repertoires came from samples collected on day 63 after the first injection. Libraries were built with the immunoSEQ multiplex PCR assay. This immuneACCESS table, as held by TCRdb, lists in-frame sequences with V and J called but not all clones. Of the missing ones, under half trace to an unresolved V gene in checked studies; the others have no known cause. This sample holds 350,000 to 400,000 clones; about 91% were observed only once. The ten largest make up approximately 1.9% of the sample.

The material was peripheral blood, obtained in a trial of Ad26.COV2.S vaccine versus placebo. Every receptor here comes from a person aged 18-60 years who received the Ad26.COV2.S COVID-19 vaccine or a placebo.

The CDR3 DNA follows: TGTGCCAGTAACTATGGGACCGAGAAGAACTATGAGCAGTTCTTC. Residues: CASNYGTEKNYEQFF. The chain carries TRBV19 and TRBJ2-1, with D perhaps matching TRBD1 or TRBD2 (5 bases each). V lost 7 bases, J lost 8 bases, and 21 bases lay in between. The germline V gene has CDR1 LNHDA and CDR2 SQIVND (reference sequence). CDR3 size: 15 residues. Drawing the rest from reference TRBV19 and TRBJ2-1, the complete variable domain is DGGITQSPKYLFRKEGQNVTLSCEQNLNHDAMYWYRQDPGQGLRLIYYSQIVNDFQKGDIAEGYSVSREKKESFPLTVTSAQKNPTAFYLCASNYGTEKNYEQFFGPGTRLTVL.

There are a few counts of this clone. The rearrangement links TRBV7-9 to TRBJ1-6; D ambiguous. The germline V and J ends were trimmed by 5 bases and 7 bases, with 12 bases remaining between them. This CDR3 contains 14 residues. Germline assignment: CDR1 SEHNR and CDR2 FQNEAQ (reference sequence). Here the CDR3 reads CASSREGGNSPLHF. The CDR3 region has the DNA TGTGCCAGCAGCAGGGAGGGAGGCAATTCACCCCTCCACTTT.

The gene calls are TRBV18 and TRBJ1-1; 7 bases are shared with TRBD1. Germline V gene sequence: CDR1 KGHSH, CDR2 LQKENI. The CDR3 contains 16 residues. V lost 3 bases, J lost 3 bases, and 10 bases stayed unmatched. CDR3 nucleotides: TGTGCCAGCTCACCGTCGAGGGGGCTGTGGGACACTGAAGCTTTCTTT. It yields the protein CASSPSRGLWDTEAFF.

This chain links TRBV12-3 or TRBV12-4 with TRBJ1-4; D remains ambiguous. V shed 3 bases and J shed 7 bases, with 3 bases lying between them. The CDR3 totals 11 residues. CDR3 sequence reads: CASSLVEKLFF. CDR3 DNA: TGTGCCAGCAGTTTGGTTGAAAAACTGTTTTTT.

V and J are TRBV7-9 and TRBJ1-6, with 9 bases matching TRBD1. The CDR3 covers 15 residues. CDR1 is SEHNR, CDR2 FQNEAQ, per germline (reference sequence). The V gene end was trimmed by 1 base and the J gene end by 6 bases; junction bases not matched to a gene: 1. The CDR3 loop is CASSLETGGNSPLHF. The CDR3, as DNA: TGTGCCAGCAGCTTAGAGACAGGGGGTAATTCACCCCTCCACTTT. The full variable domain, completed using reference TRBV7-9 and TRBJ1-6, is DTGVSQNPRHKITKRGQNVTFRCDPISEHNRLYWYRQTLGQGPEFLTYFQNEAQLEKSRLLSDRFSAERPKGSFSTLEIQRTEQGDSAMYLCASSLETGGNSPLHFGNGTRLTVT.

The chain joins TRBV5-1 to TRBJ1-2, with 7 positions matching TRBD1. Germline values: CDR1 SGHRS, CDR2 YFSETQ. This CDR3 is 14 amino acids long. The V gene end was trimmed by 3 bases and the J gene end by 8 bases; junction bases not matched to a gene: 10. CDR3 in DNA: TGCGCCAGCAGCTCAGACAGGGAAGGAATCGGCTACACCTTC. Amino acids: CASSSDREGIGYTF.

V is TRBV5-1 and J is TRBJ1-4; D not certain. Germline V lookup: CDR1 SGHRS, CDR2 YFSETQ. This CDR3 contains 13 residues. Trimming took off 4 bases at V and 5 bases at J, with 9 bases between the two ends. CDR3 sequence reads: CASSPRQNEKLFF. The CDR3 DNA sequence: TGCGCCAGCAGCCCTCGCCAAAATGAAAAACTGTTTTTT. The variable domain in full, with the rest retrieved from reference TRBV5-1 and TRBJ1-4, is KAGVTQTPRYLIKTRGQQVTLSCSPISGHRSVSWYQQTPGQGLQFLFEYFSETQRNKGNFPGRFSGRQFSNSRSEMNVSTLELGDSALYLCASSPRQNEKLFFGSGTQLSVL.

The chain carries TRBV3-1 (or the pseudogene TRBV3-2) and TRBJ2-7; D possibly uses TRBD1 or TRBD2 (5 bases each). The CDR3 is 12 residues long. CDR1 and CDR2 (germline): LGHDT, YNNKEL (reference sequence). Trimming stripped 4 bases from V and 9 bases from J, with 13 bases between. CDR3 loop: CASSPGTPLQYF. For the CDR3, the DNA is TGTGCCAGCAGCCCAGGGACCCCTCTGCAGTACTTC.

This chain joins TRBV10-3 and TRBJ2-7; 11 bases agree with TRBD1. V trimming: 10 bases; J trimming: 7 bases; junction bases outside the gene matches: 6. The CDR3 loop spans 12 amino acids. In germline, CDR1 is ENHRY, CDR2 SYGVKD. In DNA form, the CDR3 reads TGTGCCACTTCGGGACAGGGGGAAGAGCAGTACTTC. Protein sequence: CATSGQGEEQYF.

The chain couples TRBV10-2 to TRBJ2-3, with a weak D call TRBD1 (7 bases). V shed 5 bases and J shed 1 base, with 10 bases lying between them. The germline gives CDR1 WSHSY, CDR2 SAAADI. This CDR3 spans 14 amino acids. CDR3 sequence: CASSSRGGTDTQYF. CDR3 bases: TGCGCCAGCAGTTCCAGGGGGGGCACAGATACGCAGTATTTT.

The J gene is TRBJ1-6, the V gene TRBV2; D ambiguous. The CDR3 consists of 15 residues. Looked up from germline, CDR1 is SNHLY and CDR2 is FYNNEI. Trimming shortened V by 6 bases and J by 8 bases, and 17 bases separated the two germline ends. CDR3 loop: CASRRWGGVDSPLHF. The CDR3 nucleotides are TGTGCCAGCAGGAGGTGGGGAGGAGTGGATTCACCCCTCCACTTT.

The chain combines TRBV4-1 with TRBJ1-1, with D tentatively TRBD1 (5 bases). CDR1 is MGHRA and CDR2 is YSYEKL in the germline V gene. The length of the CDR3 is 15 residues. V was shortened by 1 base and J by 0 bases, with 9 bases between the two germline ends. For the CDR3, the DNA is TGCGCCAGCAGCCAAGGCCGGGGGATGAACACTGAAGCTTTCTTT. Translated: CASSQGRGMNTEAFF.

The chain employs TRBV25-1 and TRBJ1-4; possibly TRBD1 for D (5 bases). Per the germline V gene, CDR1 is MGHDK and CDR2 is SYGVNS. The length of the CDR3 is 13 residues. V was shortened by 8 bases and J by 1 base, with 8 bases between the two germline ends. CDR3 amino acids: CASRDRTNEKLFF. The CDR3 DNA sequence: TGTGCCAGCCGCGACAGAACTAATGAAAAACTGTTTTTT. Filled out from reference TRBV25-1 and TRBJ1-4, the complete variable domain reads EADIYQTPRYLVIGTGKKITLECSQTMGHDKMYWYQQDPGMELHLIHYSYGVNSTEKGDLSSESTVSRIRTEHFPLTLESARPSHTSQYLCASRDRTNEKLFFGSGTQLSVL.

The J gene is TRBJ2-1, the V gene TRBV7-9; D call uncertain. CDR3 length: 14 residues. V was pared by 1 base and J by 10 bases, with 14 bases between. Germline CDR1 reads SEHNR; CDR2 reads FQNEAQ (reference sequence). The CDR3 region is CASSLEGIIGEQFF. The CDR3 bases are TGTGCCAGCAGCTTAGAAGGAATCATCGGGGAGCAGTTCTTC.

V gene TRBV12-3 or TRBV12-4 combines with J gene TRBJ2-1; weak D call: TRBD2 (5 bases). V lost 6 bases and J lost 5, with 8 bases in between. This CDR3 contains 12 residues. The CDR3 DNA reads as TGTGCCAGCAGCCGGGGAGACAATGAGCAGTTCTTC. Protein sequence: CASSRGDNEQFF.